This T cell receptor (beta chain) is from a study of beta chain features in type 1 diabetes. Regarding the study as a whole: Compared to healthy donors, patients appeared to have naive, central memory and Treg TCRB repertoires that were more alike. With patients and controls alike, PCR might favor shorter templates to an equal degree. People with Type 1 diabetes carried modestly yet significantly shorter TCRB CDR3s in all four CD4+ subsets.

Expressed TCRB transcripts got sequenced, as all isolated RNA was reverse transcribed. Clones were sequenced by immunoSEQ multiplex PCR, and TCRdb holds only the in-frame ones, with some missing. The table records approximately 130,000 clones, around 16% of them present only once. The germline V gene encodes CDR1 SQVTM and CDR2 ANQGSEA. Trimming shortened V by 4 bases and J by 4 bases, and 12 bases separated the two germline ends. The CDR3 runs 13 residues. Sorted populations were all over 95% pure. This clone was seen a few times. Its antigen remains unknown. This sample includes further DNA sequences coding for the same CDR3.

Source material: central memory CD4+ T cells from blood. The sequence derives from a man aged 18 to 29 with type 1 diabetes. The J gene is TRBJ2-3, the V gene TRBV29-1; D remains ambiguous. The CDR3 DNA follows: TGCAGCGTTGGTGGCGCTGCTGCAGATACGCAGTATTTT. It is translated as CSVGGAAADTQYF.